This is a list of T cell receptor beta chains from one sample in a study of identifying expanded T cells in peripheral blood. TCRdb's table, derived via immunoSEQ multiplex PCR, lists solely in-frame clones and lacks some. Of roughly 81,000 clones detected, roughly 84% appear once; the ten largest clones hold less than 20%. The sequencing sample was made of blood. These receptors came from a person aged 18 to 69 in good health. Each CDR3 is given with its conserved first and last residue. Each record gives: clone size, D gene, V gene, J gene, CDR3 DNA, CDR3 protein. D genes are given only for firm matches. Rows may omit the clone size; those that give it use once, few, many or a size class.

size: .; D: .; V: TRBV5-1; J: TRBJ2-1; DNA: TGCGCCAGCAGCTTGGGCGGATCCTACAATGAGCAGTTCTTC; CDR3: CASSLGGSYNEQFF
size: .; D: TRBD1; V: TRBV20-1; J: TRBJ1-2; DNA: TGCAGTGCCTGGGACAGGGGGCAAGGCACCTTC; CDR3: CSAWDRGQGTF
size: .; D: TRBD1; V: TRBV5-5; J: TRBJ2-3; DNA: TGTGCCAGCAGCTTCCAGGGGGAAAGGACAGATACGCAGTATTTT; CDR3: CASSFQGERTDTQYF
size: .; D: .; V: TRBV19; J: TRBJ2-5; DNA: TGTGCCAGTAGATCGGCGGCGGAGACCCAGTACTTC; CDR3: CASRSAAETQYF
size: .; D: .; V: TRBV19; J: TRBJ1-3; DNA: TGTGCCAGTAGTATGTTGGGCGCTTACACCATATATTTT; CDR3: CASSMLGAYTIYF
size: .; D: TRBD1; V: TRBV11-3; J: TRBJ2-3; DNA: TGTGCCAGCAGCTCGAGGACAGGGGAGGAAACAGATACGCAGTATTTT; CDR3: CASSSRTGEETDTQYF
size: .; D: TRBD1; V: TRBV19; J: TRBJ2-7; DNA: TGTGCCAGTAGGACAGGGGCGGCCTACGAGCAGTACTTC; CDR3: CASRTGAAYEQYF
size: .; D: .; V: TRBV9; J: TRBJ1-1; DNA: TGTGCCAGCAGCTCCCCGTTTGACACTGAAGCTTTCTTT; CDR3: CASSSPFDTEAFF
size: .; D: .; V: TRBV29-1; J: TRBJ2-5; DNA: TGCAGCGTTGGCAGGGGAGGGGAGACCCAGTACTTC; CDR3: CSVGRGGETQYF
size: .; D: .; V: TRBV29-1; J: TRBJ2-1; DNA: TGCAGCGTTAACCCCGGACAGACCGGTGAGCAGTTCTTC; CDR3: CSVNPGQTGEQFF
size: .; D: .; V: TRBV28; J: TRBJ1-2; DNA: TGTGCCAGCAGTTTGACGACATTCGGCTCGGGGAATGGCTACACCTTC; CDR3: CASSLTTFGSGNGYTF
size: once; D: TRBD1; V: TRBV5-1; J: TRBJ1-1; DNA: TGCGCCAGCAGCTTAACAGGGGGTGTTGAAGCTTTCTTT; CDR3: CASSLTGGVEAFF
size: .; D: .; V: TRBV29-1; J: TRBJ1-1; DNA: TGCAGTGCCGGGCAGGCCTCTACTGAAGCTTTCTTT; CDR3: CSAGQASTEAFF
size: few; D: .; V: TRBV15; J: TRBJ2-7; DNA: TGTGCCACCAGCAGAGATCCTGGGCCAGCCTACGAGCAGTACTTC; CDR3: CATSRDPGPAYEQYF
size: .; D: TRBD1; V: TRBV28; J: TRBJ1-5; DNA: TGTGCCAGCAGTTTCACAGGGGAAGACAATCAGCCCCAGCATTTT; CDR3: CASSFTGEDNQPQHF
size: .; D: TRBD1; V: TRBV15; J: TRBJ1-1; DNA: TGTGCCACCAGCAGAGGCACAGGGGCCGCGGACACTGAAGCTTTCTTT; CDR3: CATSRGTGAADTEAFF
size: once; D: .; V: TRBV2; J: TRBJ1-2; DNA: TGTGCCAGCAGTGACGGGTATTATGGCTACACCTTC; CDR3: CASSDGYYGYTF
size: .; D: TRBD1; V: TRBV2; J: TRBJ1-4; DNA: TGTGCCAGCAGCGCTGACAGGGGCCGGGAGGAAAAACTGTTTTTT; CDR3: CASSADRGREEKLFF
size: .; D: TRBD2; V: TRBV7-9; J: TRBJ2-1; DNA: TGTGCCAGCAGCTTAGGAGCGGGAGCAAGCAATGAGCAGTTCTTC; CDR3: CASSLGAGASNEQFF
size: .; D: TRBD1; V: TRBV7-2; J: TRBJ2-5; DNA: TGTGCCAGCAGCTTGGCCCGACAGGGTCAAGAGACCCAGTACTTC; CDR3: CASSLARQGQETQYF
size: .; D: .; V: TRBV19; J: TRBJ2-7; DNA: TGTGCCAGTAGTATAACCCTCAACTACGAGCAGTACTTC; CDR3: CASSITLNYEQYF
size: .; D: .; V: TRBV6-5; J: TRBJ2-7; DNA: TGTGCCAGCAGTAGGGAGGCCGTAGGGAACGAGCAGTACTTC; CDR3: CASSREAVGNEQYF
size: .; D: .; V: TRBV29-1; J: TRBJ2-3; DNA: TGCAGCGTTGCCCCAGTCTCCACAGATACGCAGTATTTT; CDR3: CSVAPVSTDTQYF
size: .; D: TRBD2; V: TRBV5-6; J: TRBJ2-7; DNA: TGTGCCAGCAGCTTGGATGTCAGGCGGGGAACTAGCGGTAGGGGCGAGCAGTACTTC; CDR3: CASSLDVRRGTSGRGEQYF
size: .; D: .; V: TRBV28; J: TRBJ2-5; DNA: TGTGCCAGCAGTTTAGCACAGCTCAGGTACCAAGAGACCCAGTACTTC; CDR3: CASSLAQLRYQETQYF
size: few; D: .; V: TRBV5-1; J: TRBJ2-3; DNA: TGCGCCAGCAGCTACAGGCGCTTAGGCAGCACAGATACGCAGTATTTT; CDR3: CASSYRRLGSTDTQYF
size: .; D: .; V: TRBV4-2; J: TRBJ2-2; DNA: TGTGCCAGCAGCCAAGAAGAGACGGACACCGGGGAGCTGTTTTTT; CDR3: CASSQEETDTGELFF
size: .; D: .; V: TRBV19; J: TRBJ1-3; DNA: TGTGCCACCGGGCAGCTCTCTGGAAACACCATATATTTT; CDR3: CATGQLSGNTIYF
size: .; D: .; V: TRBV15; J: TRBJ1-2; DNA: TGTGCCACCAGCAGAGCGTTATCCAACTATGGCTACACCTTC; CDR3: CATSRALSNYGYTF
size: .; D: .; V: TRBV28; J: TRBJ2-7; DNA: TGTGCCAGCACACGCAGGGACTTAACCTCCTACGAGCAGTACTTC; CDR3: CASTRRDLTSYEQYF
size: .; D: .; V: TRBV7-2; J: TRBJ1-2; DNA: TGTGCCAGCAGCCCCCCCCGGCCCGAATATGGCTACACCTTC; CDR3: CASSPPRPEYGYTF
size: once; D: .; V: TRBV23-1; J: TRBJ2-7; DNA: TGCGCCAGCAGTCACAACAGGGCCTACGAGCAGTACTTC; CDR3: CASSHNRAYEQYF
size: .; D: .; V: TRBV7-2; J: TRBJ2-3; DNA: TGTGCCAGCAGCTCGCCTAGCACAGATACGCAGTATTTT; CDR3: CASSSPSTDTQYF
size: .; D: TRBD2; V: TRBV23-1; J: TRBJ2-1; DNA: TGCGCCAGCAATAGCAGGACTAGCGGGAGAGGCGATGAGCAGTTCTTC; CDR3: CASNSRTSGRGDEQFF
size: .; D: .; V: TRBV4-3; J: TRBJ2-7; DNA: TGCGCCAGCAGCCAAGCGGATCGGGCCTCCTACGAGCAGTACTTC; CDR3: CASSQADRASYEQYF
size: .; D: TRBD1; V: TRBV7-8; J: TRBJ2-5; DNA: TGTGCCAGCAGCTTAGCGACAGGGCAAGAGACCCAGTACTTC; CDR3: CASSLATGQETQYF
size: .; D: TRBD1; V: TRBV7-9; J: TRBJ1-5; DNA: TGTGCCAGCAGCTTAGTTGGACAGGATAGCAATCAGCCCCAGCATTTT; CDR3: CASSLVGQDSNQPQHF
size: once; D: .; V: TRBV10-3; J: TRBJ1-2; DNA: TGTGCCATCAGTGAAAGTCGGGGAAACAATGGCTACACCTTC; CDR3: CAISESRGNNGYTF
size: .; D: TRBD1; V: TRBV19; J: TRBJ1-3; DNA: TGTGCCAGTAGTATTCAGGGGGCCGTCTCTGGAAACACCATATATTTT; CDR3: CASSIQGAVSGNTIYF
size: .; D: TRBD1; V: TRBV5-4; J: TRBJ2-3; DNA: TGTGCCAGCAGCGGGACAGTGGGAGCAGATACGCAGTATTTT; CDR3: CASSGTVGADTQYF
size: .; D: .; V: TRBV4-3; J: TRBJ2-2; DNA: TGCGCCAGCAGCCAGCGACAGGGAGGGACCGGGGAGCTGTTTTTT; CDR3: CASSQRQGGTGELFF
size: .; D: TRBD2; V: TRBV28; J: TRBJ2-7; DNA: TGTGCCAGCAGTTTACCCCTAGCGGGAGTTAACGAGCAGTACTTC; CDR3: CASSLPLAGVNEQYF
size: few; D: .; V: TRBV2; J: TRBJ2-5; DNA: TGTGCCAGCAGTGAATCCTCCGGGACGGGAAGGGAGACCCAGTACTTC; CDR3: CASSESSGTGRETQYF
size: .; D: .; V: TRBV28; J: TRBJ1-1; DNA: TGTGCCAGCTTGGGATGGAGGACTGTCGCTGAAGCTTTCTTT; CDR3: CASLGWRTVAEAFF
size: .; D: .; V: TRBV20-1; J: TRBJ2-7; DNA: TGCAGTGCCAGGGACGTCTACGAGCAGTACTTC; CDR3: CSARDVYEQYF
size: .; D: .; V: TRBV19; J: TRBJ1-5; DNA: TGTGCCAGTAGTATAGAAATCAGCCCCAGCATTTCCCAGCATTTT; CDR3: CASSIEISPSISQHF
size: .; D: TRBD1; V: TRBV4-1; J: TRBJ1-5; DNA: TGCGCCAGCAGCCCAGCGGACAGGGAGCATCAGCCCCAGCATTTT; CDR3: CASSPADREHQPQHF
size: .; D: .; V: TRBV28; J: TRBJ2-1; DNA: TGTGCCAGCAGCCTCGGGACTCCCTCCTACAATGAGCAGTTCTTC; CDR3: CASSLGTPSYNEQFF